The 30 T cell receptor beta chains below come from one sample, sequenced in a study of T-cell memory formation after mild COVID-19. TCRdb used MiXCR to reprocess the 5' RACE reads, holding one entry per CDR3 protein. The sample gives about 270,000 distinct CDR3 sequences, 15% to 20% of which show up once; 23% is in the top ten. Material for sequencing was PBMCs or a T cell subset sorted from them (not recorded which). These receptor sequences come from a man between 18 and 29 years old who had mild COVID-19 (a few samples of this study predate the infection). Cell type and time point are not known.

This clonotype was counted between two and nine times. The chain is built from TRBV20-1 and TRBJ1-1; tentatively, D is TRBD1 (6 bases). In germline, CDR1 is DFQATT, CDR2 SNEGSKA (reference sequence). The CDR3 has 15 amino acids. V was shortened by 5 bases and J by 1 base, with 17 bases between the two germline ends. DNA for the CDR3: TGCAGTGCTTGGTCCTCGGGACACCCGAACACTGAAGCTTTCTTT. It translates to CSAWSSGHPNTEAFF.

This clonotype was seen more than once but under ten times. The rearrangement links TRBV5-1 to TRBJ2-1; tentative D call: TRBD2 (7 bases). Per germline, CDR1 SGHRS and CDR2 YFSETQ. This CDR3 has 15 residues. The V gene lost 0 bases and the J gene lost 8 bases, with 15 bases spanning the gap. The CDR3 loop reads CASSLVGGAYDEQFF. DNA of the CDR3: TGCGCCAGCAGCTTGGTTGGGGGGGCCTATGATGAGCAGTTCTTC.

In its sample, this clonotype was seen a few times. The CDR3 spells CASTKQGYEQYF. The CDR3 coding sequence is TGTGCCAGCACCAAACAGGGTTACGAGCAGTACTTC. This chain connects TRBV7-2 to TRBJ2-7; the D gene is possibly TRBD1 (6 bases). The CDR3 runs 12 residues. Per germline, CDR1 SGHTA and CDR2 FQGNSA. Trimming pared 7 bases from V and 4 bases from J, leaving 11 bases between.

The sample holds a few counts of this clonotype. The J gene is TRBJ1-2, the V gene TRBV20-1; D not certain. Germline CDR1 and CDR2: DFQATT and SNEGSKA (reference sequence). The germline V and J ends were trimmed by 3 bases and 4 bases, with 9 bases remaining between them. The CDR3 totals 12 residues. CDR3 DNA sequence: TGCAGTGCTAGTAGGGAGTTCTATGGCTACACCTTC. This encodes CSASREFYGYTF.

J is TRBJ2-7 and V is TRBV12-1; no check of the table's D call, TRBD2, against the DNA was made. TRBV12-1 is given as a pseudogene. This CDR3 region has 14 residues. CDR3 region: CASSSRHGEGEQYV. CDR3 sequence (DNA): TGTGCCAGCAGCAGCCGACACGGCGAGGGCGAGCAGTACGTC.

This chain connects TRBV20-1 to TRBJ1-2, with 7 bases identical to TRBD1. The length of the CDR3 is 15 residues. Germline CDR1 and CDR2: DFQATT and SNEGSKA (reference sequence). The ends lost 6 bases at V and 4 bases at J; junction bases unmatched: 14. The CDR3 nucleotides read TGCAGTGCCCCTAGGGGGCAGGGGGTGGGCTATGGCTACACCTTC. This codes for CSAPRGQGVGYGYTF.

J is TRBJ1-1 and V is TRBV29-1; no clear D gene. Germline V lookup: CDR1 SQVTM, CDR2 ANQGSEA. V was cut by 4 bases and J by 0 bases, with 6 bases left in between. The CDR3 spans 12 residues. The CDR3 reads CSVAQMNTEAFF. CDR3 coding DNA: TGCAGCGTTGCCCAAATGAACACTGAAGCTTTCTTT.

The rearrangement links TRBV15 to TRBJ2-1, with 8 positions matching TRBD2. J was trimmed by 4 bases and V by 5 bases; bases with no gene match: 10. Germline V gives CDR1 LNHNV, CDR2 YYDKDF (reference sequence). CDR3 length: 16 residues. The CDR3 DNA reads TGTGCCACCAGCGCCGGACGAGTAGCGGGGTACAATGAGCAGTTCTTC. It is translated as CATSAGRVAGYNEQFF. Complete variable domain (other parts from reference TRBV15 and TRBJ2-1): DAMVIQNPRYQVTQFGKPVTLSCSQTLNHNVMYWYQQKSSQAPKLLFHYYDKDFNNEADTPDNFQSRRPNTSFCFLDIRSPGLGDTAMYLCATSAGRVAGYNEQFFGPGTRLTVL.

This clonotype was observed a few times. The chain is built from TRBV4-1 and TRBJ1-6; D unclear. Trimming stripped 4 bases from V and 6 bases from J, with 19 bases between. The CDR3 consists of 17 residues. In germline, CDR1 is MGHRA, CDR2 YSYEKL. This CDR3 is CASSPISVASPNSPLHF. The DNA for the CDR3 is TGCGCCAGCAGCCCCATATCAGTTGCCAGCCCTAATTCACCCCTCCACTTT.

This clonotype was counted between two and nine times. The chain couples TRBV21-1 to TRBJ2-7; TRBD1 reflects the table's D call only, with no check against the DNA. TRBV21-1 is annotated as a pseudogene. CDR3 length: 12 residues. CDR3 sequence: CASAGASYEQYV. The CDR3 nucleotides read TGTGCCAGCGCGGGGGCGTCCTACGAGCAGTACGTC.

J is TRBJ1-1 and V is TRBV11-2, with 7 bases matching TRBD1. After removal of 5 bases from V and 4 bases from J, the junction contained 16 bases not matched to a gene. This CDR3 is built from 17 residues. Germline V gene data show CDR1 as SGHAT and CDR2 as FQNNGV. Here the CDR3 DNA reads TGTGCCAGCAGCCAATCGGACAGGTTCGAGGTGGGCACTGAAGCTTTCTTT. Encoded protein: CASSQSDRFEVGTEAFF.

V and J are TRBV7-9 and TRBJ2-7; 7 positions match TRBD1. The germline CDR1 and CDR2 sequences are SEHNR and FQNEAQ (reference sequence). V lost 5 bases to trimming and J lost 3 bases; unmatched junction nucleotides: 10. This CDR3 has 15 amino acids. CDR3 nucleotide sequence: TGTGCCAGCAGCAGCGACAGGGATGCCAGCTACGAGCAGTACGTC. Its translation: CASSSDRDASYEQYV.

This clonotype appeared many times. This rearrangement joins TRBV29-1 to TRBJ2-1; 9 bases are a match to TRBD1. The CDR3 contains 15 residues. Germline CDR1 and CDR2: SQVTM and ANQGSEA. V shed 1 base and J 5 bases; nucleotides not matched to a gene: 6. DNA for the CDR3: TGCAGCGTTGAAGGGGGGGACAGGGAAGACAATGAGCAGTTCTTC. This codes for CSVEGGDREDNEQFF.

The CDR3 region has the DNA TGCGCCAGCAGCCCCACACCCGACTCCTACAATGAGCAGTTCTTC. It codes for CASSPTPDSYNEQFF. The V and J genes are TRBV4-3 and TRBJ2-1; D gene unclear. This CDR3 comprises 15 residues. Per germline, CDR1 LGHNA and CDR2 YSLEER. V was shortened by 4 bases and J by 0 bases, with 10 bases between the two germline ends.

The rearrangement joins TRBV6-2 or TRBV6-3 to TRBJ1-1; the match to TRBD1 covers 9 bases. V trimming: 0 bases; J trimming: 1 base; junction bases outside the gene matches: 3. This CDR3 has 16 residues. Looked up from germline, CDR1 is MNHEY and CDR2 is SVGEGT. The CDR3 sequence is CASSYSPDRGNTEAFF. The CDR3 DNA reads as TGTGCCAGCAGTTACTCGCCGGACAGGGGGAACACTGAAGCTTTCTTT.

This clonotype was seen a handful of times. The V and J genes are TRBV6-1 and TRBJ2-7; D unresolved. Germline values: CDR1 MNHNS, CDR2 SASEGT. CDR3 size: 11 residues. With 4 bases removed from V and 6 bases from J, the gap between germline ends came to 7 bases. CDR3 sequence (DNA): TGTGCCAGCAGTGTAAACAGCGAGCAGTACTTC. Amino acids: CASSVNSEQYF.

This clonotype was picked up a small number of times. V gene TRBV7-9 combines with J gene TRBJ2-3, with 16 bases lining up with TRBD2. J was trimmed by 1 base and V by 4 bases; bases with no gene match: 8. The CDR3 spans 19 residues. The germline V gene encodes CDR1 SEHNR and CDR2 FQNEAQ (reference sequence). CDR3 nucleotide sequence: TGTGCCAGCAGCTCGGCGGGACTAGCGGGGGGGCTCGGCACAGATACGCAGTATTTT. Translated: CASSSAGLAGGLGTDTQYF.

This chain links TRBV4-1 with TRBJ1-5; no definite D call. V was clipped by 2 bases and J by 0 bases, with 5 bases between them. CDR1 is MGHRA and CDR2 is YSYEKL in the germline V gene. CDR3 length equals 14 residues. This chain's CDR3 is CASSQTNSNQPQHF. The CDR3 nucleotides are TGCGCCAGCAGCCAAACAAATAGCAATCAGCCCCAGCATTTT.

This clonotype was recorded at least ten times. This rearrangement joins TRBV7-8 to TRBJ2-3, with 10 bases fitting TRBD2. V shed 5 bases and J 9 bases; nucleotides not matched to a gene: 11. The CDR3 spans 15 residues. Germline CDR1 and CDR2: SGHVS and FQNEAQ. The CDR3 reads CASSHQRGGRETQYF. The CDR3, as DNA: TGTGCCAGCAGCCATCAGCGGGGGGGGAGGGAGACGCAGTATTTT.

Only a few counts were recorded for this clonotype. The gene calls are TRBV7-2 and TRBJ1-1, with unresolved D. Germline lookup yields CDR1 SGHTA and CDR2 FQGNSA. This CDR3 has 15 residues. The V end was cut by 2 bases, the J end by 4 bases, with 14 bases between. In DNA form, the CDR3 reads TGTGCCAGCAGCTTAAGTCGGGCAGCCGGCACTGAAGCTTTCTTT. Its translation is CASSLSRAAGTEAFF.

The genes are TRBV2 and TRBJ2-3, with D perhaps matching TRBD2 (5 bases). V lost 2 bases and J lost 8, with 11 bases in between. Germline CDR1 and CDR2: SNHLY and FYNNEI. The CDR3 length is 13 residues. The CDR3 DNA reads TGTGCCAGCAGTGAACGGGGTTTCGGTACGCAGTATTTT. Residues: CASSERGFGTQYF.

The V call is TRBV11-2, the J call TRBJ2-3; 11 bases are shared with TRBD2. This CDR3 has 16 amino acids. The germline gives CDR1 SGHAT, CDR2 FQNNGV. V shed 2 bases, J shed 4 bases, and the junction held 5 bases outside the gene matches. Written as DNA, the CDR3 is TGTGCCAGCAGCTTACGGGGACTAGCGGTACCAGATACGCAGTATTTT. Its translation is CASSLRGLAVPDTQYF.

V is TRBV6-2 or TRBV6-3 and J is TRBJ2-7; 7 bases fit TRBD1. Germline lookup yields CDR1 MNHEY and CDR2 SVGEGT. The CDR3 covers 14 residues. V lost 2 bases, J lost 3 bases, and 4 bases stayed unmatched. The CDR3 spells CASSYPGQYYEQYV. CDR3 bases: TGTGCCAGCAGTTACCCGGGACAGTACTACGAGCAGTACGTC.

The chain has TRBV7-2 and TRBJ2-5; the D gene is possibly TRBD1 (6 bases). The CDR3 consists of 13 residues. The V gene lost 5 bases and the J gene lost 6 bases, with 13 bases spanning the gap. Germline CDR1 and CDR2: SGHTA and FQGNSA. This CDR3 is CASSVDSGQTQYF. The CDR3 DNA reads as TGTGCCAGCAGCGTGGACAGCGGACAGACCCAGTACTTC.

The chain has TRBV29-1 and TRBJ1-2, with D possibly TRBD1 on 5 matching bases. V gave up 1 base and J gave up 6 bases, with 15 bases separating them. The CDR3 extends over 14 amino acids. The germline V gene encodes CDR1 SQVTM and CDR2 ANQGSEA. Here the CDR3 reads CSVEARGGGNGYTF. CDR3 DNA: TGCAGCGTTGAAGCTAGGGGCGGAGGGAATGGCTACACCTTC.

The gene calls are TRBV27 and TRBJ2-1, with D possibly matching TRBD1 (5 bases). This CDR3 comprises 15 residues. Trimming removed 2 bases at V and 6 bases at J, with 14 bases between. Germline CDR1 is MNHEY and CDR2 is SMNVEV (reference sequence). Here the CDR3 DNA reads TGTGCCAGCAGTTTAACAGGTGTTTCTCCCAATGAGCAGTTCTTC. Protein product: CASSLTGVSPNEQFF.

This clonotype was picked up a small number of times. The rearrangement joins TRBV7-9 to TRBJ1-6; D is unclear. The V end lost 5 bases, the J end lost 6 bases, and 8 bases lay between the germline ends. There are 13 residues in the CDR3. The V gene's germline CDR1 is SEHNR and CDR2 FQNEAQ (reference sequence). This CDR3 is CASSTAVNSPLHF. CDR3 bases: TGTGCCAGCAGCACTGCGGTTAATTCACCCCTCCACTTT.

This clonotype appeared many times. The chain has TRBV5-1 and TRBJ2-7; perhaps TRBD2 as D (5 bases). Looked up from germline, CDR1 is SGHRS and CDR2 is YFSETQ. The CDR3 spans 16 residues. V was pared by 3 bases and J by 5 bases, with 21 bases between. Here the CDR3 DNA reads TGCGCCAGCAGCTCCGGGTTTCGCGGGTGGAGCCACGAGCAGTACTTC. Amino acid sequence: CASSSGFRGWSHEQYF.

This clonotype has only a few counts. The rearrangement links TRBV4-1 to TRBJ2-7; either TRBD1 or TRBD2 may fit D (5 bases each). Germline CDR1 and CDR2: MGHRA and YSYEKL. This CDR3 is built from 16 residues. V was trimmed by 1 base and J by 5 bases, leaving 18 bases between them. The CDR3 DNA reads TGCGCCAGCAGCCAAGGGCACCCTGGGGGTGGGAACGAGCAGTACTTC. It encodes CASSQGHPGGGNEQYF.

This clonotype was counted only a few times. CDR3 amino acids: CASRPAGPGELFF. In DNA form, the CDR3 reads TGTGCCAGCAGACCTGCAGGGCCCGGGGAGCTGTTTTTT. The rearrangement uses TRBV7-6 and TRBJ2-2, with D maybe TRBD1 (5 bases). V was pared by 6 bases and J by 6 bases, with 11 bases between. There are 13 residues in the CDR3. Germline V CDR1 and CDR2: SGHVS, FNYEAQ.